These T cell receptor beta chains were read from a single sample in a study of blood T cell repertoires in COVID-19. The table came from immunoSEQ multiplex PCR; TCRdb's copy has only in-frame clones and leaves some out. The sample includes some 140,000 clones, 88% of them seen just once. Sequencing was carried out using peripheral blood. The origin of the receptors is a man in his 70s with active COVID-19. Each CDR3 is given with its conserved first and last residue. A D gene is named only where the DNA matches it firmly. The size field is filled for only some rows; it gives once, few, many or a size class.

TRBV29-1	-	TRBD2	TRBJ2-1	CSARGLAGAYNEQFF	TGCAGCGCCCGGGGGCTAGCGGGAGCCTACAATGAGCAGTTCTTC
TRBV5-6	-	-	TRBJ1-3	CASSLRGGRYSGNTIYF	TGTGCCAGCAGCTTGCGGGGGGGACGGTACTCTGGAAACACCATATATTTT
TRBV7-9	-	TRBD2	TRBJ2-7	CASRGAGGAYEQYF	TGTGCCAGCCGGGGCGCGGGGGGGGCCTACGAGCAGTACTTC
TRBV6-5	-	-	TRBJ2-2	CASRPPRGNTGELFF	TGTGCCAGCAGGCCTCCCAGGGGGAACACCGGGGAGCTGTTTTTT
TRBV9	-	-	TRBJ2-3	CASSRIADSTDTQYF	TGTGCCAGCAGCAGGATAGCGGATAGCACAGATACGCAGTATTTT
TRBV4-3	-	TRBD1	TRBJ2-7	CASSRDREYEQYF	TGCGCCTCCTCACGGGACAGGGAATACGAGCAGTACTTC
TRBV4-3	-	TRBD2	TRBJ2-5	CASSQSGTSGIETQYF	TGCGCCAGCAGCCAATCCGGGACTAGCGGGATAGAGACCCAGTACTTC
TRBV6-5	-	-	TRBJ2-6	CASRWRSGANVLTF	TGTGCCAGCAGATGGAGGTCTGGGGCCAACGTCCTGACTTTC
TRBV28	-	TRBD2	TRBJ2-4	CASSSSGGNKNIQYF	TGTGCCAGCAGTAGTAGCGGGGGTAACAAAAACATTCAGTACTTC
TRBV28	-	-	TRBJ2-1	CASSSTLQVEQFF	TGTGCCAGCAGTTCGACCCTGCAGGTTGAGCAGTTCTTC
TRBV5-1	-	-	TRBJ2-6	CASSSQNSGANVLTF	TGCGCCAGCAGCTCCCAGAACTCTGGGGCCAACGTCCTGACTTTC
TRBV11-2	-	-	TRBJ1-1	CASSLGLENPSF	TGTGCCAGCAGCTTAGGATTGGAGAACCCCTCCTTT
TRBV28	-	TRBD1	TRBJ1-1	CATGDPRDRGRLGTEAFF	TGTGCCACCGGGGACCCCCGGGACAGGGGTCGTTTAGGAACTGAAGCTTTCTTT
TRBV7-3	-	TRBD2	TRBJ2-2	CASSRGLPNTGELFF	TGTGCCAGCAGCCGGGGACTACCGAACACCGGGGAGCTGTTTTTT
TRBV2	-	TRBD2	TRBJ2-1	CASSDRRRLAGVANNEQFF	TGTGCCAGCAGTGATCGCCGCCGACTAGCGGGAGTTGCGAACAATGAGCAGTTCTTC
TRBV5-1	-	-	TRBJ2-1	CASSSLQGQRNEQFF	TGCGCCAGCAGCTCGCTCCAGGGCCAAAGGAATGAGCAGTTCTTC
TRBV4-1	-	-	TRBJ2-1	CASSQAAGGTYNEQFF	TGCGCCAGCAGCCAAGCTGCAGGGGGGACCTACAATGAGCAGTTCTTC
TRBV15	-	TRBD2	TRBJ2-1	CATSRAGGLANEQFF	TGTGCCACCAGCAGAGCAGGGGGACTAGCGAATGAGCAGTTCTTC
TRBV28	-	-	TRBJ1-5	CASSQPGGGNQPQHF	TGTGCCAGCAGCCAGCCGGGGGGGGGAAATCAGCCCCAGCATTTT
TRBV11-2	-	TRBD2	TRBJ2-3	CASSLRGLAGITDTQYF	TGTGCCAGCAGCTTAAGGGGACTAGCGGGGATCACAGATACGCAGTATTTT
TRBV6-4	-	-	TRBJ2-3	CASSVGGSSTDTQYF	TGTGCCAGCAGTGTAGGGGGTTCTAGCACAGATACGCAGTATTTT
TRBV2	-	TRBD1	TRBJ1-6	CASSAGQGSSYNSPLHF	TGTGCCAGCAGTGCGGGACAGGGGAGCTCCTATAATTCACCCCTCCACTTT
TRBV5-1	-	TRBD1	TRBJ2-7	CASSGGQGATPYEQYF	TGCGCCAGCAGCGGCGGACAGGGGGCGACTCCCTACGAGCAGTACTTC
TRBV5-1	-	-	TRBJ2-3	CASRTADTQYF	TGCGCCAGCAGAACAGCAGATACGCAGTATTTT
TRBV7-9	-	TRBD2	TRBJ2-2	CASSLGTSGSSGELFF	TGTGCCAGCAGCTTGGGGACTAGCGGGAGTTCCGGGGAGCTGTTTTTT
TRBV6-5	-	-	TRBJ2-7	CASTVGSGYEQYF	TGTGCCAGCACTGTCGGGTCGGGCTACGAGCAGTACTTC
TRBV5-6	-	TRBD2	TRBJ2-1	CASSLATSGAYNEQFF	TGTGCCAGCAGCTTGGCAACTAGCGGAGCCTACAATGAGCAGTTCTTC
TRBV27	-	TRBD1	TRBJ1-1	CASSLYRGDLEAFF	TGTGCCAGCAGTTTATACAGGGGCGACCTTGAAGCTTTCTTT
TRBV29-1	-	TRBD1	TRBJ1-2	CSVPSGGTGVAGYTF	TGCAGCGTTCCCTCAGGGGGGACAGGGGTTGCTGGCTACACCTTC
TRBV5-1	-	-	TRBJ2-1	CASSATGEQFF	TGCGCCAGCAGCGCGACTGGAGAGCAGTTCTTC
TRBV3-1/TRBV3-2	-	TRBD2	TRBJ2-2	CASSPSGRASTGELFF	TGTGCCAGCAGCCCTAGCGGGAGGGCTAGCACCGGGGAGCTGTTTTTT
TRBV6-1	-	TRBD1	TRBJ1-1	CASSAWDRGAGSTEAFF	TGTGCCAGCAGTGCTTGGGACAGGGGAGCGGGAAGCACTGAAGCTTTCTTT
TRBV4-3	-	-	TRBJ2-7	CASSPPHPGAYEQYF	TGCGCCAGCAGCCCACCTCACCCGGGGGCCTACGAGCAGTACTTC
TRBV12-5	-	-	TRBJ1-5	CASGFPGHKWNQPQHF	TGTGCTAGTGGTTTTCCGGGACACAAATGGAATCAGCCCCAGCATTTT
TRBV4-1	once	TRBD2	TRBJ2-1	CASSWVGGGSDEQFF	TGCGCCAGCAGCTGGGTTGGGGGGGGGAGCGATGAGCAGTTCTTC
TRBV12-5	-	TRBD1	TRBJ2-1	CASGLADRDDDNEQFF	TGTGCTAGTGGTTTGGCAGACAGGGACGACGACAATGAGCAGTTCTTC